Presented here are 11 T cell receptor beta chains from one specimen sequenced in a study of human T cells and chemical hapten exposure. Time point noted: pre-sensitization, week 0. Regarding treatment: therapeutic diphenylcyclopropenone sensitization with weekly scalp DPC. TCRdb reprocessed the RACE reads with MiXCR, giving one entry per CDR3 protein. The data hold about 350,000 distinct CDR3 sequences, with about 5% observed a single time. The source material was whole blood, sampled in connection with sensitization to the hapten diphenylcyclopropenone (DPC). The receptors here all came from a woman younger than 35 with alopecia areata. Some clones in this sample may be carry-over from other donors' samples.

In its sample, this clonotype was seen a few times. This rearrangement joins TRBV6-4 to TRBJ2-3, with 9 bases that match TRBD2. Germline trimming cut 4 bases from V and 4 bases from J; bases unmatched to any gene: 6. This CDR3 has 15 amino acids. Germline CDR1 reads MRHNA; CDR2 reads SNTAGT. CDR3: CASSGGTSFSDTQYF. DNA for the CDR3: TGTGCCAGCAGTGGCGGGACTAGCTTCTCAGATACGCAGTATTTT.

The chain links TRBV9 to TRBJ2-3, with D unresolved. V dropped 3 bases and J dropped 0 bases, with 17 bases sitting between them. In germline, CDR1 is SGDLS, CDR2 YYNGEE. The length of the CDR3 is 17 residues. CDR3 loop: CASSGVITVPSTDTQYF. The CDR3, as DNA: TGTGCCAGCAGCGGAGTGATAACAGTCCCTAGCACAGATACGCAGTATTTT.

The sample holds many counts of this clonotype. The rearrangement uses TRBV29-1 and TRBJ1-2; 8 bases match TRBD1. Germline-derived CDR1 and CDR2 are SQVTM and ANQGSEA. V lost 7 bases and J lost 7; bases outside the gene matches: 5. The CDR3 consists of 11 residues. The CDR3 DNA sequence: TGCAGCGGGACAGGGAACAGTGGCTACACCTTC. Encoded protein: CSGTGNSGYTF.

This clonotype was seen at least ten times. The rearrangement uses TRBV11-2 and TRBJ2-3; no firm D call. There are 12 residues in the CDR3. V was trimmed by 8 bases and J by 3 bases, leaving 9 bases between them. Germline CDR1 and CDR2: SGHAT and FQNNGV. This chain's CDR3 is CASGKLTDTQYF. The CDR3 DNA sequence: TGTGCCAGCGGAAAACTAACAGATACGCAGTATTTT.

The sample holds many counts of this clonotype. This chain links TRBV10-3 with TRBJ2-7, with D maybe TRBD1 (6 bases). CDR1 and CDR2 (germline): ENHRY, SYGVKD. V gave up 6 bases and J gave up 11 bases, with 14 bases separating them. This CDR3 spans 11 amino acids. CDR3 region: CAIRGAHREYF. CDR3 coding DNA: TGTGCCATCAGGGGGGCTCATCGAGAGTACTTC.

This clonotype was detected many times. Here the CDR3 reads CASSPNRDRTEAFF. CDR3 sequence (DNA): TGTGCCAGCAGTCCCAACAGGGATCGGACTGAAGCTTTCTTT. The chain employs TRBV12-3 or TRBV12-4 and TRBJ1-1; tentatively, D is TRBD1 (6 bases). The V and J ends lost 5 bases and 5 bases respectively, with 15 bases between them. The CDR3 sequence is 14 residues long.

This clonotype was recorded only once. This chain links TRBV10-3 with TRBJ2-5; the D gene could be TRBD1 or TRBD2 (6 bases each). The germline V gene encodes CDR1 ENHRY and CDR2 SYGVKD. The CDR3 is 14 residues long. The V end lost 0 bases, the J end lost 4 bases, and 9 bases lay between the germline ends. As DNA, the CDR3 is TGTGCCATCAGTGAGTCAGGGGGGCGAGAGACCCAGTACTTC. Translating gives CAISESGGRETQYF.

This clonotype was recorded only once. A much bigger clone sits one base away, suggesting this may be a read error. The chain is built from TRBV12-3 or TRBV12-4 and TRBJ1-6; 8 bases match TRBD1. The CDR3 runs 14 residues. J lost 10 bases, V lost 7 bases, and 9 bases had no gene match. The CDR3 DNA reads as TGTGCCAGCATACTAGGGACAGGTCAATCACCCCTCCACTTT. Its protein product is CASILGTGQSPLHF.

This clonotype was counted only a few times. The V gene is TRBV13, the J gene TRBJ1-6; D is possibly TRBD1 (5 bases). CDR1 and CDR2 from the germline V gene are PRHDT and FYEKMQ (reference sequence). The V end was cut by 5 bases, the J end by 0 bases, with 17 bases between. This CDR3 region has 18 residues. For the CDR3, the DNA is TGTGCCAGCAGCCAATCTCAGGGACGGAGCTCCTATAATTCACCCCTCCACTTT. Its translation: CASSQSQGRSSYNSPLHF.

On this clonotype itself: As the CDR3 is not closed by the conserved phenylalanine or tryptophan, this likely results from a read error. This chain's CDR3 is CASSFSQGAGELFL. The CDR3 nucleotides are TGTGCCAGCAGCTTTTCACAGGGCGCCGGGGAGCTGTTTTTA. This chain connects TRBV11-2 to TRBJ2-2, with a possible D match to TRBD1 (6 bases). The CDR3 covers 14 residues. V was cut by 3 bases and J by 6 bases, with 11 bases left in between. Germline V gene sequence: CDR1 SGHAT, CDR2 FQNNGV.

This clonotype was seen only a few times. The V call is TRBV28, the J call TRBJ1-2, with 7 nucleotides matching TRBD1. The germline CDR1 and CDR2 sequences are MDHEN and SYDVKM. The CDR3 runs to 13 residues. V dropped 10 bases and J dropped 6; count of bases not matched to a gene: 11. For the CDR3, the DNA is TGTGCCACCCGAACTGGGCAGGGGGATGGCTACACCTTC. Amino acid sequence: CATRTGQGDGYTF.